What follows describes a single TCR beta chain. Its specificity is unknown. Extracted RNA was reverse transcribed, and the resulting cDNA served as sequencing template. The protocol was immunoSEQ multiplex PCR, while the TCRdb copy is restricted to in-frame clones and leaves out a portion. The table shows under 350,000 clones, with more than 45% occurring only once. These data are taken from a study of CD8+ T cells in alopecia areata. Study results and limitations: Under tofacitinib, fewer expanded CD8+ clones appeared among the top 100 scalp clones.

Treatment meaning: oral pan-JAK inhibitor, 5-10 mg twice daily. As part of sample collection, lesional scalp punch biopsies and peripheral blood were taken from alopecia areata patients. It was from PBMCs that CD4+ and CD8+ T cells were sorted. The sample consisted of CD4+ T cells sorted from blood, taken at week 24, from a patient treated with tofacitinib. This clonotype was obtained from a human donor with alopecia areata.

The CDR3 sequence is CAWSGGVKNNEQFF. CDR3 nucleotides: TGTGCCTGGAGTGGCGGGGTCAAGAACAATGAGCAGTTCTTC. This chain connects TRBV30 to TRBJ2-1; TRBD2 is a possible D gene (6 bases). Trimming left V 1 base short and J 5 bases short, with 12 bases between. CDR1 is GTSNPN and CDR2 is SVGIG in the germline V gene (reference sequence). There are 14 residues in the CDR3.